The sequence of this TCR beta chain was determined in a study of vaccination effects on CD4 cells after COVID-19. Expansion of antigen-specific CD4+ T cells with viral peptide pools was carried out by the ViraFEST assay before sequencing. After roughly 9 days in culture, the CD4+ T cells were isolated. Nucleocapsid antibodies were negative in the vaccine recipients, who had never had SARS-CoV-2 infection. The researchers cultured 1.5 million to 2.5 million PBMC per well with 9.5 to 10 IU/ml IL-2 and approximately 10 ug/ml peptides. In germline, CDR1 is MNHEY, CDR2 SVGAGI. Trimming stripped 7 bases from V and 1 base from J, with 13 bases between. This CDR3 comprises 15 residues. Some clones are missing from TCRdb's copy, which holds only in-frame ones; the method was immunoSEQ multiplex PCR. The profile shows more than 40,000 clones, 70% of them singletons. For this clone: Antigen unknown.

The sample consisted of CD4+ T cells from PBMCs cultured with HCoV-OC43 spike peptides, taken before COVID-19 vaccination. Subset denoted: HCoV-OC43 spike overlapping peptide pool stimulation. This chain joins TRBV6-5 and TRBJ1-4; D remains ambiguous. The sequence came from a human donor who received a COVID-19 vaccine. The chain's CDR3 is CASTRQAITNEKLFF. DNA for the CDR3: TGTGCCAGCACCCGGCAGGCGATAACTAATGAAAAACTGTTTTTT.